Each of the 19 T cell receptor beta chains below was sequenced from the same sample in a study of T cell clonality in common variable immunodeficiency (dated by TCRdb to between 2014 and 2017). Receptor libraries were prepared by the immunoSEQ multiplex PCR assay. The source is immuneACCESS, and TCRdb retained only in-frame sequences with V and J called. Part of the clones is not carried over; for the studies checked, unresolved V genes explain less than half of this, and the remainder is unexplained. This sample has about 52,000 clones, none of them a singleton. The ten largest account for 2% to 2.5% of the sample. Sequencing was done on a sample of peripheral blood mononuclear cells. The receptors stem from a person aged 18 to 70 in good health.

This clone was seen many times. The read terminates 3 residues before the CDR3 end, so the remaining end is supplied by the germline J gene. The chain joins TRBV4-2 to TRBJ2-7; 10 bases line up with TRBD2. The V segment lost 0 bases and the J segment 2 bases; nucleotides outside the gene matches: 7. CDR1 and CDR2 from the germline V gene are LGHNA and YNFKEQ. CDR3 length: 17 amino acids. The CDR3: CASSQEVGTSVAYEQYF. The CDR3 bases that were read are TGTGCCAGCAGCCAAGAGGTAGGGACTAGCGTGGCCTACGAG.

There are many counts of this clone. The read ends 3 residues early relative to the CDR3; the germline J gene fills the gap. V gene TRBV20-1 combines with J gene TRBJ2-3; 10 bases fit TRBD2. In germline, CDR1 is DFQATT, CDR2 SNEGSKA (reference sequence). This CDR3 region has 15 residues. J was trimmed by 5 bases and V by 1 base; bases with no gene match: 6. CDR3 sequence reads: CSARATSGNIDTQYF. Incomplete CDR3 DNA: TGCAGTGCTAGAGCCACTAGCGGGAATATAGATACG.

As concerns this clone: The read ends 3 residues early relative to the CDR3; the germline J gene fills the gap. The chain combines TRBV18 with TRBJ1-5; D remains unclear. V was cut by 7 bases and J by 2 bases, with 9 bases left in between. CDR1 and CDR2 (germline): KGHSH, LQKENI. The CDR3 runs to 13 residues. CDR3 sequence reads: CASCDMGNQPQHF. The CDR3 bases that were read are TGTGCCAGCTGCGACATGGGCAATCAGCCC. The full variable domain, its missing parts supplied by reference TRBV18 and TRBJ1-5, is NAGVMQNPRHLVRRRGQEARLRCSPMKGHSHVYWYRQLPEEGLKFMVYLQKENIIDESGMPKERFSAEFPKEGPSILRIQQVVRGDSAAYFCASCDMGNQPQHFGDGTRLSIL.

This clone occurred a few times. CDR3 DNA, as far as it was read: TGTGCCACCTCTAGGGACAGGATATACAATGAG. Translated: CATSRDRIYNE. The whole CDR3 region reads CATSRDRIYNEQFF. This chain links TRBV7-2 with TRBJ2-1, with 8 bases fitting TRBD1. Read data end 3 residues before the CDR3 end; the end is taken from the germline J gene. The trim removed 10 bases at V and 4 bases at J, leaving 9 bases unmatched. This CDR3 is built from 14 residues. The germline CDR1 and CDR2 sequences are SGHTA and FQGNSA.

This clone came up many times. The read halts 3 residues ahead of the CDR3 end, with the missing end drawn from the germline J gene. The chain is built from TRBV18 and TRBJ2-6; 10 bases agree with TRBD1. In germline, CDR1 is KGHSH, CDR2 LQKENI. Unmatched junction bases numbered 1, after V lost 2 bases and J lost 0 bases. CDR3 length equals 17 residues. CDR3 DNA, as far as it was read: TGTGCCAGCTCACCAAGGACAGGGGGCTCTGGGGCCAACGTC. Translation: CASSPRTGGSGANV. The CDR3 reads in full as CASSPRTGGSGANVLTF.

This clone appeared a few times. The CDR3 end is not reached by the read, which stops 3 residues before it; the germline J gene fills it in. This chain uses TRBV2 with TRBJ2-7; D possibly corresponds to TRBD1 (6 bases). V was shortened by 6 bases and J by 5 bases, with 14 bases between the two germline ends. Germline V gives CDR1 SNHLY, CDR2 FYNNEI. The CDR3 runs 13 residues. Partial CDR3 DNA: TGTGCCAGCAGGAACCAGGGGCCCCACGAG. Encoded protein: CASRNQGPHE. The full CDR3 protein is CASRNQGPHEQYF.

This clone has a count of ten or more. With the read ending 3 residues before the CDR3 end, the germline J gene is used to fill in that end. J is TRBJ2-7 and V is TRBV20-1; tentative D call: TRBD2 (7 bases). The ends were cut back, 0 bases at V and 0 bases at J, with 12 bases in the middle. The CDR3 contains 15 residues. Germline CDR1 and CDR2: DFQATT and SNEGSKA (reference sequence). The CDR3 spells CSARDEGGNSYEQYF. The part of the CDR3 DNA that was read is TGCAGTGCTAGAGATGAGGGGGGGAACTCCTACGAG.

This clone appeared many times. The read halts 3 residues ahead of the CDR3 end, with the missing end drawn from the germline J gene. The V call is TRBV5-4, the J call TRBJ2-3, with 8 bases lining up with TRBD2. V shed 1 base, J shed 5 bases, and the junction held 3 bases outside the gene matches. Germline-derived CDR1 and CDR2 are SGHNT and YYREEE (reference sequence). The CDR3 covers 14 residues. This chain's CDR3 is CASSLPGGLDTQYF. Partial CDR3 DNA: TGTGCCAGCAGCTTGCCGGGGGGGCTAGATACG.

This clone was seen ten or more times. The read halts 3 residues ahead of the CDR3 end, with the missing end drawn from the germline J gene. The J gene is TRBJ2-2, the V gene TRBV2; D unclear. The CDR3 loop spans 12 amino acids. V gave up 2 bases and J gave up 6 bases, with 4 bases separating them. Germline V gene lookup returns CDR1 SNHLY and CDR2 FYNNEI. CDR3 DNA, as far as it was read: TGTGCCAGCAGTGAAAGGGCCGGGGAG. This gives the protein CASSERAGE. Given in full, the CDR3 is CASSERAGELFF.

This clone has a count of ten or more. The read ends 3 residues before the CDR3 terminus; that terminus is restored from the germline J gene. The gene calls are TRBV29-1 and TRBJ2-5; 12 bases are a match to TRBD1. The length of the CDR3 is 15 residues. The trim removed 0 bases at V and 4 bases at J, leaving 3 bases unmatched. The germline CDR1 and CDR2 sequences are SQVTM and ANQGSEA. The CDR3 bases that were read are TGCAGCGTTGAAGAGGGGACAGGGGGCTCAGAGACC. Amino acids: CSVEEGTGGSET. The CDR3 reads in full as CSVEEGTGGSETQYF.

This clone was recorded many times. Read coverage stops 3 residues before the CDR3 terminus; the germline J gene supplies the remainder. This chain joins TRBV5-6 and TRBJ2-7, with D possibly being TRBD1 (6 bases). This CDR3 has 14 residues. Trimming removed 5 bases at V and 3 bases at J, with 15 bases between. Germline lookup yields CDR1 SGHDT and CDR2 YYEEEE. The sequenced CDR3 bases are TGTGCCAGCAGGCTCAGGGGAGCCTACTACGAG. It yields the protein CASRLRGAYYE. The full CDR3 protein reads CASRLRGAYYEQYF.

This clone was picked up many times. From the germline J gene comes the end of the CDR3, since the read stops 3 residues before it. The sample has other DNA sequences that encode this CDR3 too. The chain carries TRBV7-2 and TRBJ1-5; TRBD1 aligns across 10 bases. The CDR3 is 14 amino acids. Trimming at V came to 4 bases and at J to 4 bases, leaving 1 base not matched to a gene. Germline lookup yields CDR1 SGHTA and CDR2 FQGNSA. The CDR3 here is CASSWGQGNQPQHF. CDR3 DNA, as far as it was read: TGTGCCAGCAGCTGGGGACAGGGGAATCAGCCC.

This clone was observed at least ten times. With the read ending 3 residues before the CDR3 end, the germline J gene is used to fill in that end. This rearrangement joins TRBV19 to TRBJ2-1, with 7 bases fitting TRBD2. V lost 10 bases and J lost 8; bases outside the gene matches: 11. The CDR3 extends over 13 amino acids. Germline CDR1 is LNHDA and CDR2 is SQIVND (reference sequence). CDR3 bases read: TGTGCCACCCTCGGGACTAATTGGTATGAG. This encodes CATLGTNWYE. The complete CDR3 reads CATLGTNWYEQFF.

This clone was detected only a few times. The junction and the germline gene differ at one end; a read error may be behind it. In the same sample, other DNA sequences code for this CDR3. The CDR3: CACTGQSSGNTIYF. CDR3 DNA, as far as it was read: TGTGCCTGCACCGGACAGTCCTCTGGAAACACA. The gene calls are TRBV30 and TRBJ1-3, with a possible D match to TRBD1 (6 bases). The read gets to within 3 residues of the CDR3 end, and the germline J gene fills in the rest. This CDR3 is built from 14 residues. Germline V CDR1 and CDR2: GTSNPN, SVGIG (reference sequence). Looking up the rest from reference TRBV30 and TRBJ1-3 gives the full variable domain: SQTIHQWPATLVQPVGSPLSLECTVEGTSNPNLYWYRQAAGRGLQLLFYSVGIGQISSEVPQNLSASRPQDRQFILSSKKLLLSDSGFYLCACTGQSSGNTIYFGEGSWLTVV.

This clone was counted at least ten times. The read ends 3 residues before the CDR3 terminus; that terminus is restored from the germline J gene. The chain uses TRBV7-2 and TRBJ2-1; TRBD2 agrees at 9 bases. CDR1 and CDR2 (germline): SGHTA, FQGNSA. The CDR3 runs to 15 residues. V gave up 1 base and J gave up 6 bases; unmatched junction bases: 4. The sequenced part of the CDR3 DNA is TGTGCCAGCAGCTTAGTTAGCGGGAGTGGCAATGAG. Translating it yields CASSLVSGSGNE. The complete CDR3 reads CASSLVSGSGNEQFF.

The sample holds many counts of this clone. Sequencing ends 3 residues short of the CDR3 end; the germline J gene provides the rest. This sequence joins TRBV5-1 and TRBJ2-7, with TRBD1 matching over 9 bases. The CDR3 is 17 amino acids. Per germline, CDR1 SGHRS and CDR2 YFSETQ. The V gene end was trimmed by 1 base and the J gene end by 1 base; junction bases not matched to a gene: 9. This CDR3 reads CASSLLPPTGGSYEQYF. The CDR3 DNA, read in part, is TGCGCCAGCAGCTTGCTCCCACCGACAGGGGGTTCCTACGAG.

This clone occurred many times. The CDR3 end lies 3 residues beyond the end of the read and is filled in from the germline J gene. The genes are TRBV7-9 and TRBJ2-5; 7 nucleotides match TRBD2. V lost 2 bases to trimming and J lost 4 bases; unmatched junction nucleotides: 4. Germline lookup yields CDR1 SEHNR and CDR2 FQNEAQ (reference sequence). The CDR3 contains 14 residues. This CDR3 reads CASSLWPSGETQYF. The sequenced part of the CDR3 DNA is TGTGCCAGCAGCTTATGGCCTAGCGGAGAGACC.

This clone was seen ten or more times. The chain's CDR3 is CASSGPGQGIDEQFF. CDR3 bases read: TGCGCCAGCAGTGGGCCGGGACAGGGTATAGATGAG. V usage is TRBV10-2 and J usage is TRBJ2-1; TRBD1 aligns across 9 bases. The missing CDR3 end, 3 residues past where the read stops, is filled in from the germline J gene. V lost 4 bases and J lost 8; bases outside the gene matches: 9. The germline gives CDR1 WSHSY, CDR2 SAAADI. The CDR3 extends over 15 amino acids.

At least ten counts were recorded for this clone. The sequenced fragment ends 3 residues before the CDR3 boundary, so the rest is inferred from the germline J gene. V usage is TRBV7-9 and J usage is TRBJ2-7; D possibly corresponds to TRBD1 (6 bases). V was cut by 1 base and J by 3 bases, with 13 bases left in between. CDR3 size: 15 residues. The V gene's germline CDR1 is SEHNR and CDR2 FQNEAQ (reference sequence). CDR3 sequence: CASSLVQTGLYEQYF. Partial CDR3 DNA: TGTGCCAGCAGCTTAGTACAGACAGGACTCTACGAG.